What follows is one T cell receptor beta chain and its context. No cognate antigen has been identified for it. One end of the junction fails to match germline, which may point to a read error. For sequencing of the TCRbeta CDR3 region, genomic DNA was extracted from the sorted cells. TCRbeta CDR3 regions were sequenced using the immunoSEQ Assay. The source is immuneACCESS, and TCRdb retained only in-frame sequences with V and J called. Part of the clones is not carried over; for the studies checked, unresolved V genes explain less than half of this, and the remainder is unexplained. This sample gives some 72,000 clones in total; over 80% of them show up just once. About 0.54% of the sample lies in the top ten. The sample comes from a study of OX40 agonist ivuxolimab in advanced cancers. Notes on the research overall: Ivuxolimab was an agonistic, fully human IgG2 monoclonal antibody directed against OX40 (CD134), a costimulatory receptor. Intravenous ivuxolimab was administered to patients every 2 weeks at six dose levels: 0.01, 0.1, 0.3, 1.5, 3 and 10 mg/kg. Among the roughly 52 dose-escalation patients, around 20 had hepatocellular carcinoma, approximately 15 melanoma, 9 renal cell carcinoma and 9 head and neck cancer. In the dose-escalation cohort, roughly 80% of patients were male, and the mean age was approximately 55 years, with a range of 23 to 79. Prior anti-PD-1, anti-PD-L1 or anti-CTLA-4 therapy was permitted, and about 40% of dose-escalation patients had received checkpoint inhibitors. Three dose-escalation patients achieved partial responses, one with hepatocellular carcinoma and two with cutaneous melanoma. Peripheral TCRbeta sequencing aimed to test whether ivuxolimab altered TCR sequence diversity and caused clonal T-cell expansion. The paper describes the monotherapy dose-escalation part (N of about 54 patients) of the phase I trial of ivuxolimab. Overall study outcomes, separate from this receptor: Low levels of normalized T-cell clonal expansion were also shown by some nonresponding patients. Clonal expansion of both CD4+ and CD8+ blood T cells was observed from baseline to week 6 at doses 0.1 to 3.0 mg/kg. On average, CD8+ T cells showed more expanded clones than CD4+ T cells after ivuxolimab. Which antigens the clonally expanded peripheral T cells were specific for was not determined. In the 0.1-3.0 mg/kg groups, partial responders had among the lowest normalized peripheral clonal expansion, particularly in CD8+ T cells.

Patients with autoimmune disease history or receiving systemic immunosuppression were excluded from the trial. In every dose cohort, peripheral blood was drawn for TCR sequencing at baseline, cycle 4 day 1, and cycle 7 day 1. The samples were drawn from a first-in-human, open-label, multicenter phase I dose-escalation trial of ivuxolimab. Adults with locally advanced or metastatic head and neck squamous cell, hepatocellular, melanoma or renal cell carcinoma were enrolled in the trial. CD4+ and CD8+ T cells were sorted separately from peripheral blood before TCR sequencing. From a lookup of the germline V gene (reference sequence), CDR1 and CDR2 are SSHAT and FNYEAQ. The CDR3 covers 16 residues, taking in both the cysteine and the phenylalanine. Just CDR3 DNA is preserved here, 48 bases in frame from base 1.

The input for sequencing was CD4+ or CD8+ T cells sorted from blood, taken in a trial of the OX40 agonist ivuxolimab. The clonotype was recovered from an adult with an advanced solid tumor such as melanoma, head and neck, liver or kidney cancer. Recombination linked TRBV7-7 to TRBJ2-2; the D region possibly corresponds to TRBD2 (5 bases align). The CDR3 amino acid sequence is: CASSLDQEARTGELFF. The nucleotide sequence is given as TGTGCTAGCAGCTTAGACCAGGAGGCGCGGACCGGGGAGCTGTTTTTT.